The clone carrying this T cell receptor beta chain appeared a single time. Its specificity is not known. The sample is drawn from a study of T cell responses to AZD1222 COVID-19 vaccine. Findings of the study overall: With two AZD1222 doses given, Spike-specific TCR breadth and depth both rose. AZD1222 recipients seropositive at baseline numbered only 6 or 7. Clonal diversity may have been underestimated in mostly white British donors. No day 14 peak samples; only post-peak repertoires were characterized.

CDR1 is MNHEY, CDR2 SVGAGI, per germline. The junction had 5 bases not matched to a gene; V was cut back by 6 bases and J by 4 bases. The CDR3 totals 14 residues. The protocol was immunoSEQ multiplex PCR, while the TCRdb copy is restricted to in-frame clones and leaves out a portion. Here the sample spans about 120,000 clones, more than 70% being singletons. The chain links TRBV6-5 to TRBJ1-5; 8 nucleotides align to TRBD1. The receptor's source is an adult who received the AZD1222 COVID-19 vaccine. Specimen: peripheral blood, collected 28 days after the second AZD1222 dose. The CDR3 is CASSLDRDNQPQHF. The CDR3 DNA reads TGTGCCAGCAGCCTGGACAGGGATAATCAGCCCCAGCATTTT.